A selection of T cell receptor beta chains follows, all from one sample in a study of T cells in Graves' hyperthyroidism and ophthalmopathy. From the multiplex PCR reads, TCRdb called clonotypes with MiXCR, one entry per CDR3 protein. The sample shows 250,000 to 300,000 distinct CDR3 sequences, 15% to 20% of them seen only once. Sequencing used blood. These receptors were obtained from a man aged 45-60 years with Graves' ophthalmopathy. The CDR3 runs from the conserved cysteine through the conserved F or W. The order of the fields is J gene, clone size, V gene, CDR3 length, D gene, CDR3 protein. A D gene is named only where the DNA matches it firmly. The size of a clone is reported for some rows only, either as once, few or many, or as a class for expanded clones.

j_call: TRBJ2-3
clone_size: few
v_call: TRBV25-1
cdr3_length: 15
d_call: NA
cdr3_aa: CASSERDRNTDTQYF

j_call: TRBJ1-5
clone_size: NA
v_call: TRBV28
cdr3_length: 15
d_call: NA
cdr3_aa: CASSQENREDQPQHF

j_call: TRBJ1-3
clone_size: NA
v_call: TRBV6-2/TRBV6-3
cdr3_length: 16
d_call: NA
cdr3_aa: CASSWDAETSGNTIYF

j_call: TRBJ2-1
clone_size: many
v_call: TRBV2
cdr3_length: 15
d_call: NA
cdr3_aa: CASSAARGSDNEQFF

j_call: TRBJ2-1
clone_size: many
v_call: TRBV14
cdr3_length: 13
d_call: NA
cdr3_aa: CASSQDPGGEQFF

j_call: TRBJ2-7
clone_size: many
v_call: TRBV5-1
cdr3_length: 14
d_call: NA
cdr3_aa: CASSLAGEPDEQYF

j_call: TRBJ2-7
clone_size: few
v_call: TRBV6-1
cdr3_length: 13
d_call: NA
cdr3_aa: CASSDWGPYEQYF

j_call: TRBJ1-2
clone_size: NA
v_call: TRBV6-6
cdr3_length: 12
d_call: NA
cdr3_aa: CASSYSSDGYTF

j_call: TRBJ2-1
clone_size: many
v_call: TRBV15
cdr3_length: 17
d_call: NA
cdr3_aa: CATSREAGAVPGDEQFF

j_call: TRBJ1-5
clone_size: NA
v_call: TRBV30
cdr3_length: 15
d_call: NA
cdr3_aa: CAWSVLGTPFQPQHF

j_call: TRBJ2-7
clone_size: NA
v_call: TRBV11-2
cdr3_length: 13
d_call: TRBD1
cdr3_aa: CASSFWDRDEQYF

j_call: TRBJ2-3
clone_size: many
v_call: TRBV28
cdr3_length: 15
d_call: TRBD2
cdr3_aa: CASSLEREWADTQYF

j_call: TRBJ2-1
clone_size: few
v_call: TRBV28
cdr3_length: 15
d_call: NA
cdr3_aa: CASTFEGNSYNEQFF

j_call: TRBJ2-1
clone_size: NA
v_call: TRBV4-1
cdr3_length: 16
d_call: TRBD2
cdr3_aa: CASSQDTSGSFNEQFF

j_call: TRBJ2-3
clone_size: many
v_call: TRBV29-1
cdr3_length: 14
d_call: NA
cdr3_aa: CSVQRTASTDTQYF

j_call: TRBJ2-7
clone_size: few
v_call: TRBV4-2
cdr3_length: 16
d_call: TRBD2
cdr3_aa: CASSRSLAGHRDEQYF

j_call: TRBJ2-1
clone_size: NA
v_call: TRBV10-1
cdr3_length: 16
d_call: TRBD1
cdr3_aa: CASLSFQGQGYNEQFF

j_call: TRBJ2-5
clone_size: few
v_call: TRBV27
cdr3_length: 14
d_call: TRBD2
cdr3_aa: CASRPLAVQETQYF

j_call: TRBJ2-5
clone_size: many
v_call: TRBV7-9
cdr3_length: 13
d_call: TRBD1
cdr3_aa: CASSRDRGVTQYF

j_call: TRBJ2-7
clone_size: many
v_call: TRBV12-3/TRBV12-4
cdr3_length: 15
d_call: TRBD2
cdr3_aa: CASSFSPGGGIEQYF

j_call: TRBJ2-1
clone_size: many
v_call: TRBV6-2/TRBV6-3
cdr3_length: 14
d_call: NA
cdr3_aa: CASSFGTRQNEQFF

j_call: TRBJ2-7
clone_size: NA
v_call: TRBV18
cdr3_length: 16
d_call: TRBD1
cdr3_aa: CTSSPGEQGAYYEQYF

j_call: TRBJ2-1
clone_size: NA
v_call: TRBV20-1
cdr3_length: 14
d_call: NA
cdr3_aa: CSARIQGPYYEQFF

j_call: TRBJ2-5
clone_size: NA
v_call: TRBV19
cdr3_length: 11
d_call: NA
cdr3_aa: CACGTSKTQYF

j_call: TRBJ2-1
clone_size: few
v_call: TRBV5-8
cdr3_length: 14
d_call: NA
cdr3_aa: CASSLGDARHEQFF

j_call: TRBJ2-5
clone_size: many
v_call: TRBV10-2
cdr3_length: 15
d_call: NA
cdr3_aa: CASSEWAEQEETQYF

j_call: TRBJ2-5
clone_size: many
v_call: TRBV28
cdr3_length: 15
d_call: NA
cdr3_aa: CASSSLDSRQETQYF

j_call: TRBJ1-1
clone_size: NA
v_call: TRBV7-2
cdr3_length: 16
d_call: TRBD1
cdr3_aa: CASSLDRVNPNTEAFF

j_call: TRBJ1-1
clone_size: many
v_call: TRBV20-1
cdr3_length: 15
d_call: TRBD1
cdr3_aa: CSATGTGGSHTEAFF

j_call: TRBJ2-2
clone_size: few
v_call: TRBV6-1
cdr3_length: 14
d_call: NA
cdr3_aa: CASSEVVSGGELFF

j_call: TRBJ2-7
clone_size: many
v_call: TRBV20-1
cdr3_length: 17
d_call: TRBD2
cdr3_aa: CSARDHRGSGSLHEQYF

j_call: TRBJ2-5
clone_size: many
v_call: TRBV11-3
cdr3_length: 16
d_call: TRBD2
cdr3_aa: CASSLGGAGAEETQYF

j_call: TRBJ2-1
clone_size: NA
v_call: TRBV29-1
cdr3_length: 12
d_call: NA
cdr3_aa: CSVATSLLVQFF

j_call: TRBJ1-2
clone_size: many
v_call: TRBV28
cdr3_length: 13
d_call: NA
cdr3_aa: CASSSTGWDGYTF

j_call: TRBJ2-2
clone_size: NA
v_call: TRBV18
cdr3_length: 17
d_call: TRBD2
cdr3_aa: CASSPRRPAGRTGELFF

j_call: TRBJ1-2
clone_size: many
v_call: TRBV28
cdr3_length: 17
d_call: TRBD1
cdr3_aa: CASSSPGQGAQEVGYTF

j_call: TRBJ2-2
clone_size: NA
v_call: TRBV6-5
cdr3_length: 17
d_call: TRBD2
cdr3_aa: CASSYEVAGPYTGELFF

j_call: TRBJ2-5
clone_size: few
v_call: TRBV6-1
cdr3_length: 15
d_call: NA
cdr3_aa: CASSGANSPGETQYF

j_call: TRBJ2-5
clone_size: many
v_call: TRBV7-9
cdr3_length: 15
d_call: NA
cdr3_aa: CASSLAGGGAETQYF

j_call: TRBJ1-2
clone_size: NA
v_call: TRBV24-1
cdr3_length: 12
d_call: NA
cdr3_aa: CATSDLRAGYTF